This note documents a single T cell receptor beta chain sequence. This clone has only a few counts. Its specific antigen is unknown. One base away there is no much larger clone; base qualities are not given. This sample includes further DNA sequences coding for the same CDR3. This entry is derived from a study of cytomegalovirus exposure and HLA in healthy donors (dated by TCRdb to about 2017). Background on the whole study: In an earlier analysis of around 540 of the donors, 276 Gb of sequence data and some 120 million unique TCR beta sequences from 150 million to 200 million T cells were reported. Among the approximately 400 genotyped donors, 75% to 90% belonged to the genetic ancestry cluster associated with self-reported Caucasian donors. The study aimed to test whether cataloging public T cell receptors could reveal signatures of past pathogen exposure. Genome-wide SNP genotypes for about three fifths of the roughly 700 donors were used in a later genetic analysis, which treated that subset as a discovery cohort. The study profiled the T cell repertoires of more than 500 subjects by immunosequencing and related them to cytomegalovirus serostatus. On average, 235,054 unique TCR beta nucleotide sequences were sequenced per donor among more than 350 genotyped donors of the cohort, with roughly 18% of those sequences being non-productive. All discovery cohort repertoires had been generated using a single sequencing platform. In the later analysis, no new phenotypic data were used to find candidate immune exposures; instead, reliance was placed on TCR beta sequences and their occurrence across donors. HLA typing covered class I and class II loci at four-digit resolution. The number of typed donors differed by locus: 629-630 for A, B, C, DRB1 and DQB1; 500 to 550 for DQA1; approximately 600 for DPA1; and some 470 for DPB1. High-throughput TCR immunosequencing, statistical association of individual TCRs with disease status, and machine learning were combined to predict cytomegalovirus infection status. In an earlier analysis of roughly 540 of the donors, high-throughput TCR beta sequencing was used to judge whether each TCR beta V gene segment behaved as functional or pseudogenic. An early release that covered some 630 HLA-typed donors contained about 300 gigabases of sequencing data and some 87 million unique TCR sequences. A later analysis re-analyzed previously published TCR beta repertoires from about 600 donors and added high-resolution HLA genotyping to study TCR occurrence patterns. Roughly five DR-DQ haplotypes were handled as single units for association and clustering because linkage in the cohort was strong. Besides the first cohort of approximately 710 subjects, a separate validation cohort made up of roughly 120 different subjects was used. Alongside the repertoire data, information on donor age, sex, ethnicity and CMV serostatus was compiled.

Libraries came from the immunoSEQ multiplex PCR assay. For the multiplex PCR, a mixture combining 60 forward primers for TCR Vbeta segments and 13 reverse primers for TCR Jbeta segments was used. The CDR3 region of rearranged TCR beta genes was amplified from genomic DNA with a multiplex PCR assay. On the Illumina HiSeq System, the amplified TCR beta libraries were sequenced as 87-base-pair reads. Per the source publication's procedure: A later analysis tallied roughly 76 million unique TCR beta chains across the 660 or so repertoires, and approximately 12 million of those chains were shared by two or more donors. To remove PCR and sequencing errors, raw reads were error-corrected and collapsed into unique sequences using a nearest-neighbor algorithm that merged closely related sequences. CDR3 sequences were aligned to IMGT reference sequences to assign V, D and J gene segments. For a sequence to be retained, at least a six-nucleotide match to both a V gene segment and a J gene segment was required. A rearrangement was called productive if the CDR3 had no stop codons and remained in frame with V and J, and every other rearrangement was called non-productive. Following IMGT convention, CDR3 was defined as the stretch from the second conserved V-encoded cysteine up to the conserved J-encoded phenylalanine. The earlier analysis of about 530 of the donors excluded any sequence lacking an unambiguous match to a single V gene segment. An earlier analysis of fewer than 650 of the donors classified V segments as functional when productive rearrangements were above 56.7% and as segregating when the standard deviation between donors was above 5%. A statistical classification framework was developed to diagnose cytomegalovirus status using the catalog of TCR beta chain sequences. V and J gene assignment, in a later analysis, came from comparing TCR nucleotide sequences with IMGT/GENE-DB human TR gene sequences. A later analysis assigned CDR3 sequences and most-parsimonious VDJ recombination scenarios with the TCRdist pipeline. In a later analysis, every TCR beta chain was defined by the combination of its CDR3 amino acid sequence and its V-gene family, and reads without a unique V-gene family were dropped. In a later analysis, some 600 highly shared, low-generation-probability nucleotide sequences were removed to address suspected cross-contamination and a sequencing artifact. For each public chain, a later analysis derived a clonal expansion index from normalized ranks of inferred template counts within each repertoire. Generation probabilities in a later analysis came from a VDJ recombination model fitted to out-of-frame rearrangements, and those results were checked against IGoR. Hypergeometric tests were used in a later analysis to score TCR-TCR, TCR-HLA and TCR-CMV co-occurrence, with a repertoire-size bias correction applied to the TCR pairs. To estimate false discovery rates, a later analysis permuted the HLA or CMV assignments 20 times. In a later analysis, co-occurring TCRs were grouped with DBSCAN, and TCRdist sequence similarity was added when clustering was performed within HLA-allele-positive subsets. For co-occurrence clustering, repertoires with fewer than 30,000 or more than 120,000 public chains were excluded, along with roughly five repertoires with anomalous nucleotide sharing. TCRdb's version of the immuneACCESS table is confined to in-frame rearrangements and falls short of the full clone set. An unresolved V gene accounts for under half of the shortfall where checked; the remainder is of unknown origin. V, J and clone size were drawn from that table, and D and trimming were deduced from the DNA. The sample table lists 130,000 or so clones, around two thirds of them with a count of one. The top ten clonotypes cover 4.3% of the sample.

The cohort comprised some 700 healthy bone marrow donors. Cohort members were all nominally healthy when sampled, although unrecorded immune exposures were likely present. The donor was CMV seropositive and was included in the group of some 290 seropositive cohort members. A peripheral blood sample was collected from each donor, and TCR beta sequencing was performed on peripheral blood mononuclear cells. The Qiagen DNeasy Blood Extraction Kit was used to extract genomic DNA from the blood cell samples. Overall study outcomes, separate from this receptor: In a later analysis, the rate of TCR association differed among HLA loci, with DRB1 alleles having the most associated TCRs and HLA-C alleles having the fewest. For the cohort, immune exposure information was limited to CMV serostatus. V-gene and J-gene trimming of TCR beta chains was associated with a missense DCLRE1C variant in a later genetic analysis, and the association was replicated in an independent cohort. Compared with equally common non-associated chains, HLA-associated TCR beta chains in a later analysis were more clonally expanded and had lower generation probabilities. Most TCR sequences were observed very rarely across donors, whereas some public TCRs were present in many individuals. A later analysis found that most CMV-associated TCR beta chains appeared HLA-restricted, with HLA associations seemingly driven largely by CMV exposure. According to a later analysis, parvovirus B19, influenza, CMV and Epstein-Barr virus appeared linked to several top co-occurrence clusters. Correlated functional status among segregating V segments might be attributable to linkage disequilibrium, but an unknown experimental factor could not be ruled out. The study gave a list of under 200 TCR beta chains associated with cytomegalovirus. An earlier analysis of 587 of the donors showed that most TCR beta V segments appeared in productive rearrangements either about 90% or about 30% of the time, which broadly matched IMGT annotations. The earlier analysis of some 540 of the donors excluded about 16 rarely observed V segments, including chromosome 9 orphons, because counts were too low. In a later genetic analysis, fewer N-insertions in productive TCRs were reported among donors in an Asian-associated ancestry cluster than the approximately 710-donor mean. Because the 87-base-pair reads could not distinguish some IMGT-functional V segments, including TRBV6-2 and TRBV6-3, those segments were excluded. Three of the identified cytomegalovirus-associated TCR beta chains were confirmed in vitro to be specific for cytomegalovirus antigens. The sequencing pipeline was judged likely to have produced a cluster of highly shared sequence variants as a technical artifact. At a false discovery rate of 0.05, a later analysis linked 15,000 to 20,000 TCR beta sequences to specific HLA alleles. The presence/absence analyses assumed that sequencing depth was roughly uniform across donors, and that assumption may not be true. Because HLA typing was unavailable for some donors at each locus, only the typed subset was used in association tests. Strong co-occurrence of HLA alleles, especially DR and DQ, made assigning TCR associations to individual alleles difficult. In this cohort, only TCR beta chains were sequenced, and detectable features were limited by the absence of alpha or paired-chain data. It was suggested by the authors that the approach could potentially be generalized to other disease states and immunological phenotypes. A further reported finding was that TCR beta sequences accurately predicted the HLA-A and HLA-B alleles for most subjects in the first cohort. The classifier was reported to diagnose cytomegalovirus status with high specificity and sensitivity in both the original cohort and the validation cohort.

From its cysteine to its phenylalanine, the CDR3 spans 15 amino acids. The CDR3 DNA has 45 bases and is translated from base 1. Trimming accounts for 3 bases at V and 0 bases at J, while the number of junction bases matched to no gene is 4. Taken from the germline V gene, the CDR1 and CDR2 loops are LGHNA and YNFKEQ. This receptor was obtained from a young man in good health and CMV-seropositive. The chain couples TRBV4-2 to TRBJ2-7, with 8 central nucleotides matching TRBD2. Input material: PBMCs. The bases are TGTGCCAGCAGCCAGGCGGGGGGTAGCTCCTACGAGCAGTACTTC. This is translated as CASSQAGGSSYEQYF.